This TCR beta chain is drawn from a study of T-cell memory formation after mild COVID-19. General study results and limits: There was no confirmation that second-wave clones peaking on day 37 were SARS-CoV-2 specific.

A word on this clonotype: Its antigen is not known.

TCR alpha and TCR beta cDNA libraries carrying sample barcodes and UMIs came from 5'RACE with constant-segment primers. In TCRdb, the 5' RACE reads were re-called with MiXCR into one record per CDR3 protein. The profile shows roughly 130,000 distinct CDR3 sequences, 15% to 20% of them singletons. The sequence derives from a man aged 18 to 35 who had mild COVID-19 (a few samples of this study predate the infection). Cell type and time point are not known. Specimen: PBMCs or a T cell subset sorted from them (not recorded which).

CDR3 bases: TGCAGTGCTGTAGCGGGGGGGTACCAAGAGACCCAGTACTTC. Its translation is CSAVAGGYQETQYF. This chain links TRBV20-1 with TRBJ2-5; 11 bases line up with TRBD2. V was clipped by 5 bases and J by 0 bases; unmatched bases: 2. The length of the CDR3 is 14 residues. The germline CDR1 and CDR2 sequences are DFQATT and SNEGSKA (reference sequence).